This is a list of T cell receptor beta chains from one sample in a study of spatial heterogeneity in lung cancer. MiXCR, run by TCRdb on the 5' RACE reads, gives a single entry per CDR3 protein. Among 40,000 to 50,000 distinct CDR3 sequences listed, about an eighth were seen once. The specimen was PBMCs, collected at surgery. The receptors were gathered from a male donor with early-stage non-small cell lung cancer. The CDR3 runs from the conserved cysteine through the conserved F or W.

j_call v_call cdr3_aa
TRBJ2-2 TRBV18 CASSPLLAGVGTGELFF
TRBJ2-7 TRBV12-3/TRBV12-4 CASAGVISSYEQYF
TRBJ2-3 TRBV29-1 CSARDSTDTQYF
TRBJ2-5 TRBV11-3 CASSLGSLGTQYF
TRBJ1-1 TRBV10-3 CANGQGRNTEAFF
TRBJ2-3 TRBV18 CASSTGTNTDTQYF
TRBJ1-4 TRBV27 CASAFGTNEKLFF
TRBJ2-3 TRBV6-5 CVSLDRQTDTQYF
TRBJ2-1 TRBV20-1 CSARRDRVSYNEQFF
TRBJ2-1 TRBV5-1 CASSLYSFYNEQFF
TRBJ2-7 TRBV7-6 CASSLGAGTGSYEQYF
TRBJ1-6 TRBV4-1 CASSQDKGRSPLHF
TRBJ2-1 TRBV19 CASSKDRDYEQFF
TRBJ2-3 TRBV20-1 CGAGKVGSTDTQYF
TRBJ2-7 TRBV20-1 CSAREPGGNGGYEQYF
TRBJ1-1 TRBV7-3 CASSSDRYTEAFF
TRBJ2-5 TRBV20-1 CSALQQETQYF
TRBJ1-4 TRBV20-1 CSASDRLGEKLFF
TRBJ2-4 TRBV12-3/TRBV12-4 CASSPGQGGDIQYF
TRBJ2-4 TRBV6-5 CASSYSIGTVLAKNIQYF